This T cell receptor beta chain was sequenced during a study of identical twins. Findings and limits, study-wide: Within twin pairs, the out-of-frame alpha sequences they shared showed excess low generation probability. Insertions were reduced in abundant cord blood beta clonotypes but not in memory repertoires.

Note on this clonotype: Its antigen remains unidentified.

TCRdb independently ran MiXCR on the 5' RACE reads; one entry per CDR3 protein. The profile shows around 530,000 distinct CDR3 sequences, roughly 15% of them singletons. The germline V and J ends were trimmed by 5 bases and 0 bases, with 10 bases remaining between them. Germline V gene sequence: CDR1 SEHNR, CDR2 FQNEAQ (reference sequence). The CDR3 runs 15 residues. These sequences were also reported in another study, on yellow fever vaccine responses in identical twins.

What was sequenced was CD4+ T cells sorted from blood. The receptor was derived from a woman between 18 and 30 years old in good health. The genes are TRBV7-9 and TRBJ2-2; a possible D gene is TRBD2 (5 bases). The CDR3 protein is CASSRTESNTGELFF. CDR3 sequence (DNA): TGTGCCAGCAGCCGGACTGAATCGAACACCGGGGAGCTGTTTTTT.